The rows below give T cell receptor beta chains drawn from one sample of a study of blood T cell repertoires in COVID-19. Sequenced by immunoSEQ multiplex PCR; TCRdb stores in-frame clones only, minus some. The sample consists of 93,000 or so clones, roughly 84% of them appearing once. Sequences were obtained from peripheral blood. These receptors were taken from a human donor in a cohort sampled during active COVID-19. The CDR3 runs from the conserved cysteine through the conserved F or W. A D gene is named only where the DNA matches it firmly. Some rows have no size entry. The others give once, few or many, or a class for an expanded clone.

>TRBJ1-1|TRBV20-1|NA|NA
TGCAGTGCTAGTGAACAGGGAGATACTGAAGCTTTCTTT
CSASEQGDTEAFF
>TRBJ2-1|TRBV6-5|NA|TRBD2
TGTGCCAGGGTTGTCGGGGGGGACAATGAGCAGTTCTTC
CARVVGGDNEQFF
>TRBJ2-4|TRBV2|few|NA
TGTGCCAGCGAGAAGGGCAGGGCCAACATTCAGTACTTC
CASEKGRANIQYF
>TRBJ2-7|TRBV12-3/TRBV12-4|NA|NA
TGTGCCAGCAGTAACCAGGGGGGGCAGTACTTC
CASSNQGGQYF
>TRBJ2-5|TRBV7-2|NA|TRBD2
TGTGCCAGCAGCTTCCAGACTAGCGGGGGTGGAGAGACCCAGTACTTC
CASSFQTSGGGETQYF
>TRBJ2-3|TRBV5-5|NA|TRBD1
TGTGCCAGCAGCTTGGATATTCTGGACAGGCTCGCAGATACGCAGTATTTT
CASSLDILDRLADTQYF
>TRBJ2-3|TRBV9|NA|NA
TGTGCCAGCAGCCCAACCGGACAGTACACAGATACGCAGTATTTT
CASSPTGQYTDTQYF
>TRBJ1-6|TRBV7-9|few|TRBD1
TGTGCCAGCAGCCTGGGACAGGGGGAATCACCCCTCCACTTT
CASSLGQGESPLHF
>TRBJ1-2|TRBV5-4|NA|NA
TGTGCCAGCAGCTTGGACCCAGGGAAGGGCTACACCTTC
CASSLDPGKGYTF
>TRBJ1-1|TRBV18|NA|TRBD1
TGTGCCAGCTCACCGGTTATTACAGGGGGGAACACTGAAGCTTTCTTT
CASSPVITGGNTEAFF
>TRBJ2-6|TRBV5-1|NA|TRBD1
TGCGCCAGCAGCTTGCGACCAGGGGGCTCTGGGGCCAACGTCCTGACTTTC
CASSLRPGGSGANVLTF
>TRBJ2-5|TRBV5-6|NA|NA
TGTGCCAGCAGCGGAGGAGGACTAGGGGGTGAGACCCAGTACTTC
CASSGGGLGGETQYF
>TRBJ2-2|TRBV5-1|once|NA
TGCGCCAGCAGCTTGGGGAGCACCGGGGCCGGGGAGCTGTTTTTT
CASSLGSTGAGELFF
>TRBJ2-2|TRBV10-2|NA|NA
TGCGCCAGCCGCCCAGGGTTGGACACCGGGGAGCTGTTTTTT
CASRPGLDTGELFF
>TRBJ2-1|TRBV28|NA|TRBD2
TGTGCCAGCAGTCGGATCGGGGGGGTCAATGAGCAGTTCTTC
CASSRIGGVNEQFF
>TRBJ2-7|TRBV7-9|NA|NA
TGTGCCAGCAGCTTCCCCGGGAAGGGTGGTCAAGGCGAGCAGTACTTC
CASSFPGKGGQGEQYF
>TRBJ2-5|TRBV7-2|NA|TRBD2
TGTGCCAGCAGCTTAGCGGTACTAGCGGGGGGGACCGGGGAGACCCAGTACTTC
CASSLAVLAGGTGETQYF
>TRBJ1-1|TRBV7-9|NA|TRBD1
TGTGCCAGCAGCCCACAGGGGACTGAAGCTTTCTTT
CASSPQGTEAFF
>TRBJ2-4|TRBV2|NA|NA
TGTGCCAGCAGTGACCCAGGGGAAGCCAAAAACATTCAGTACTTC
CASSDPGEAKNIQYF
>TRBJ1-6|TRBV7-6|NA|NA
TGTGCCAGCAGCTTGACAGCAGGCTCGACACCCCTCCACTTT
CASSLTAGSTPLHF
>TRBJ2-1|TRBV5-1|NA|NA
TGCGCCAGCAGCTTGTTCCCGTACAATGAGCAGTTCTTC
CASSLFPYNEQFF
>TRBJ1-2|TRBV19|few|TRBD1
TGTGCCAGTAGTTCCCGACAGGGAACCTATGGCTACACCTTC
CASSSRQGTYGYTF
>TRBJ1-6|TRBV5-6|NA|TRBD1
TGTGCCAGCAGCTTGGGGACAGGCAATTCACCCCTCCACTTT
CASSLGTGNSPLHF
>TRBJ1-4|TRBV19|NA|TRBD1
TGTGCCAGTACGGACAGGGTTAACTTTGCAACTAATGAAAAACTGTTTTTT
CASTDRVNFATNEKLFF
>TRBJ2-5|TRBV7-2|NA|NA
TGTGCCAGCAGCCCCCAACGTGCAGCGGAAGAGACCCAGTACTTC
CASSPQRAAEETQYF
>TRBJ1-2|TRBV27|NA|TRBD1
TGTGCCAGCAGTCAGGACAGGGGACTCTACACCTTC
CASSQDRGLYTF
>TRBJ1-1|TRBV27|NA|NA
TGTGCCAGCAGTTTTCGGGGGGCTGGCACTGAAGCTTTCTTT
CASSFRGAGTEAFF
>TRBJ2-3|TRBV5-1|NA|NA
TGCGCCAGCAGCGTTGGGGCGGGGCCCACAGATACGCAGTATTTT
CASSVGAGPTDTQYF
>TRBJ2-7|TRBV15|NA|NA
TGTGCCACCAGCAACGGACTCAGCTACGAGCAGTACTTC
CATSNGLSYEQYF
>TRBJ2-1|TRBV7-3|NA|NA
TGTGCCAGCAGCTTAAGGCAGGGCCGCGCTTGGGAGCAGTTCTTC
CASSLRQGRAWEQFF
>TRBJ1-1|TRBV9|NA|TRBD1
TGTGCCAGCAGCCAAAGGCCGGACAGGGGGAAATCTGAAGCTTTCTTT
CASSQRPDRGKSEAFF
>TRBJ1-1|TRBV2|NA|NA
TGTGCCAGCAGTGGTGGGGGGGTCCTAGTCTCGGCTTTCTTT
CASSGGGVLVSAFF
>TRBJ1-4|TRBV6-5|NA|NA
TGTGCCAGCAGGGACAATCCGAGGGAAAAACTGTTTTTT
CASRDNPREKLFF
>TRBJ1-2|TRBV7-2|few|NA
TGTGCCAGCAGCCCCAGGGTCCAAATAACAGCTAACTATGGCTACACCTTC
CASSPRVQITANYGYTF
>TRBJ1-1|TRBV5-1|NA|NA
TGCGCCAGCAGCTTGGTTTCGGGGTCGGGCACTGAAGCTTTCTTT
CASSLVSGSGTEAFF
>TRBJ2-2|TRBV2|NA|TRBD1
TGTGCCAGCAGCCCTGACAGGGGGCTCGGGACCGGGGAGCTGTTTTTT
CASSPDRGLGTGELFF
>TRBJ1-2|TRBV20-1|NA|TRBD1
TGCAGTGCTAGTGGCCCGGGACAGGCTTCAGGAGGCTACACCTTC
CSASGPGQASGGYTF
>TRBJ1-4|TRBV28|NA|NA
TGTGCCGTTCAGAATCAGGGAACTAATGAAAAACTGTTTTTT
CAVQNQGTNEKLFF
>TRBJ2-2|TRBV19|NA|NA
TGTGCCAGTACTGCGAACACCGGGGAGCTGTTTTTT
CASTANTGELFF
>TRBJ2-5|TRBV5-1|NA|TRBD2
TGCGCCAGCAGCCTGAACAGCGGGGGGGCCGGTGAGACCCAGTACTTC
CASSLNSGGAGETQYF
>TRBJ2-7|TRBV3-1/TRBV3-2|NA|NA
TGTGCCAGCAGCCAAGGGGGACTCCCGGAATTC
CASSQGGLPEF
>TRBJ2-5|TRBV2|NA|TRBD2
TGTGCCAGCAGTTCTAGCGGGGGGCTCGTGGAGACCCAGTACTTC
CASSSSGGLVETQYF
>TRBJ2-3|TRBV6-4|NA|NA
TGTGCCAGCAGTGCCTCAGGCCAGGGATGGGATACGCAGTATTTT
CASSASGQGWDTQYF
>TRBJ1-1|TRBV6-5|NA|NA
TGTGCCAGCAGGGGGGGGGTCGGCACTGAAGCTTTCTTT
CASRGGVGTEAFF
>TRBJ1-1|TRBV6-6|NA|TRBD1
TGTGCCAGCACCACAGGGGGTATGGTGAACACTGAAGCTTTCTTT
CASTTGGMVNTEAFF
>TRBJ1-1|TRBV5-4|NA|TRBD1
TGTGCCAGCAGCTTAGGACAGGGGGGAGCTTTCTTT
CASSLGQGGAFF
>TRBJ1-4|TRBV28|NA|NA
TGTGCCAGCAGGGTTTCGGGGGGGGCGCGTGAAAAACTGTTTTTT
CASRVSGGAREKLFF
>TRBJ2-7|TRBV9|NA|NA
TGTGCCAGCAGTCGGGACACCCTAACCGACGAGCAGTACTTC
CASSRDTLTDEQYF
>TRBJ1-1|TRBV5-1|once|NA
TGCGCCAGCAGCTTCATTCCAGGGGCCACTGAAGCTTTCTTT
CASSFIPGATEAFF
>TRBJ1-2|TRBV10-3|NA|TRBD1
TGTGCCATCAGCCCCGCGACAGGGAGCTATGGCTACACCTTC
CAISPATGSYGYTF
>TRBJ2-1|TRBV19|NA|NA
TGTGCCAGTAGTATGGGGCAGGGGAGGGGCAATGAGCAGTTCTTC
CASSMGQGRGNEQFF
>TRBJ1-2|TRBV29-1|NA|TRBD1
TGCAGCGTGAGGCCCGGACAGGGCCACGGCTACACCTTC
CSVRPGQGHGYTF
>TRBJ2-1|TRBV5-6|NA|NA
TGTGCCAGCAGCTTAGAGATTGAGCAGTTCTTC
CASSLEIEQFF
>TRBJ1-1|TRBV4-1|NA|NA
TGCGCCAGCAGCCCCCGCTATATGAACACTGAAGCTTTCTTT
CASSPRYMNTEAFF
>TRBJ1-6|TRBV7-2|NA|TRBD1
TGTGCCAGCAGCCCGGGACAGGACCGTAATTCACCCCTCCACTTT
CASSPGQDRNSPLHF
>TRBJ1-1|TRBV7-8|NA|NA
TGTGCCAGCAGCAGCGCCCTAGGCATTGAAGCTTTCTTT
CASSSALGIEAFF
>TRBJ2-7|TRBV7-8|NA|NA
TGTGCCAGCAGCCCCCCACTCCGCCAGGGGCCCTACGAGCAGTACTTC
CASSPPLRQGPYEQYF
>TRBJ1-2|TRBV7-2|NA|NA
TGTGCCAGCAGCTCGGGAGAGTATTATGGCTACACCTTC
CASSSGEYYGYTF
>TRBJ1-4|TRBV7-2|NA|NA
TGTGCCAGCAGCTTAAGAGGGCCGCGGGGGCGGGGAAAACTGTTTTTT
CASSLRGPRGRGKLFF